The next 14 T cell receptor beta chains were all read from a single sample in a study of radiation and T cells in renal cell carcinoma. The treatment here: treatment-naive control, cytoreductive nephrectomy. The protocol was immunoSEQ multiplex PCR, while the TCRdb copy is restricted to in-frame clones and leaves out a portion. The top ten clones hold under 45% of a sample with 7,500 to 8,000 clones, less than 65% of them seen once. This material consisted of tumor tissue, taken from a patient whose treatment was nephrectomy without radiotherapy. These receptors came from a woman aged 70-85 years with renal cell carcinoma.

The genes are TRBV29-1 and TRBJ1-1; D uncertain. There are 12 residues in the CDR3. The germline V gene has CDR1 SQVTM and CDR2 ANQGSEA. Trimming pared 4 bases from V and 6 bases from J, leaving 12 bases between. As DNA, the CDR3 is TGCAGCGTTGTCCCCACTAGTTCTGAAGCTTTCTTT. Protein product: CSVVPTSSEAFF.

The table lists this clone with a count of one. The J gene is TRBJ2-7, the V gene TRBV7-6, with 7 positions matching TRBD1. V gave up 5 bases and J gave up 2 bases; unmatched junction bases: 6. Germline CDR1 SGHVS, CDR2 FNYEAQ. The CDR3 extends over 14 amino acids. In DNA form, the CDR3 reads TGTGCCAGCAGCCCCGAGGGACAGCCCTACGAGCAGTACTTC. Amino acids: CASSPEGQPYEQYF.

V is TRBV10-2 and J is TRBJ2-2, with D perhaps given as TRBD1 or TRBD2 (5 bases each). With 3 bases removed from V and 6 bases from J, the gap between germline ends came to 8 bases. The CDR3 contains 13 residues. CDR1 is WSHSY and CDR2 is SAAADI in the germline V gene. CDR3 DNA: TGCGCCAGCAGTGACCGAGGGGCCGGGGAGCTGTTTTTT. This gives the protein CASSDRGAGELFF.

This clone was counted only a few times. The CDR3 is CASSSNRMAVTDGF. The CDR3 DNA sequence: TGTGCCAGCAGCTCTAACAGAATGGCCGTCACCGACGGTTTT. The chain has TRBV21-1 and TRBJ1-1; the table's D call TRBD1 went unverified against the DNA. TRBV21-1 counts as a pseudogene. The CDR3 is made up of 14 amino acids.

This clone was counted between two and nine times. This chain connects TRBV30 to TRBJ1-1; D remains unclear. Between the trimmed V and J ends, which lost 1 base and 7 bases, there was a span of 4 bases. CDR3 length: 10 amino acids. The germline CDR1 and CDR2 sequences are GTSNPN and SVGIG (reference sequence). The CDR3 DNA follows: TGTGCCTGGAGTGAACGTGAAGCTTTCTTT. Amino acids: CAWSEREAFF.

The chain links TRBV7-6 to TRBJ1-4; a possible D gene is TRBD1 (5 bases). The V gene's germline CDR1 is SGHVS and CDR2 FNYEAQ. V lost 1 base and J 7 bases, leaving 13 bases between the germline ends. This CDR3 has 15 residues. The CDR3 sequence is CASSLGAGILEKLFF. The DNA of the CDR3 is TGTGCCAGCAGCTTAGGGGCAGGGATCCTTGAAAAACTGTTTTTT.

This clone was seen only a few times. The CDR3 DNA reads TGCGCCAGCAGCTTGGCGGGGACCTCTGGAAACACCATATATTTT. Translating gives CASSLAGTSGNTIYF. The chain links TRBV5-1 to TRBJ1-3, with a weak D call TRBD1 (5 bases). Per the germline V gene, CDR1 is SGHRS and CDR2 is YFSETQ. This CDR3 has 15 residues. With 0 bases removed from V and 0 bases from J, the gap between germline ends came to 7 bases.

The chain employs TRBV12-2 and TRBJ2-2. TRBV12-2 represents a pseudogene. The CDR3 sequence is 12 residues long. The chain's CDR3 is CASRLLTGELFF. The CDR3 bases are TGTGCAAGTCGCTTGCTCACCGGGGAGCTGTTTTTT.

This chain connects TRBV6-6 to TRBJ2-3; D may be TRBD2 (6 bases). The CDR3 has 14 residues. Germline values: CDR1 MNHNY, CDR2 SVGAGI (reference sequence). Trimming removed 11 bases from V and 4 bases from J, with 19 bases in between. CDR3 DNA: TGTGCCGGATCGACTAGAGGAGTCCCAGATACGCAGTATTTT. Translated, it gives CAGSTRGVPDTQYF.

The chain joins TRBV6-1 to TRBJ2-1; D is undetermined. The germline V gene encodes CDR1 MNHNS and CDR2 SASEGT. With 8 bases removed from V and 6 bases from J, the gap between germline ends came to 14 bases. This CDR3 has 13 amino acids. The CDR3 spells CASLSLHSNEQFF. CDR3 bases: TGTGCCAGCTTATCTCTACACAGCAATGAGCAGTTCTTC.

By frequency in the sample, this clone is medium-sized (0.01 to 0.1%). This chain uses TRBV30 with TRBJ1-1; D uncertain. CDR1 and CDR2 from the germline V gene are GTSNPN and SVGIG (reference sequence). The V end was cut by 0 bases, the J end by 1 base, with 9 bases between. The CDR3 has 14 residues. CDR3 amino acids: CAWSVLRSNTEAFF. Written as DNA, the CDR3 is TGTGCCTGGAGTGTATTACGGTCGAACACTGAAGCTTTCTTT.

A few counts support this clone. The rearrangement links TRBV18 to TRBJ1-4, with a possible D match to TRBD1 (5 bases). The germline V and J ends were trimmed by 2 bases and 4 bases, with 8 bases remaining between them. The CDR3 extends over 14 amino acids. Per the germline V gene, CDR1 is KGHSH and CDR2 is LQKENI. This chain's CDR3 is CASSPGANNEKLFF. The CDR3 DNA follows: TGTGCCAGCTCACCAGGGGCTAATAATGAAAAACTGTTTTTT.

This clone showed up just a few times. The V call is TRBV29-1, the J call TRBJ1-2, with 11 positions matching TRBD1. CDR1 is SQVTM and CDR2 is ANQGSEA in the germline V gene. With V trimmed by 6 bases and J by 2 bases, 14 bases remained unmatched. The CDR3 length is 17 residues. The CDR3: CSVNIGTGGTQNYGYTF. The CDR3 nucleotides read TGCAGCGTCAATATCGGGACAGGGGGGACACAGAACTATGGCTACACCTTC.

The chain recombines TRBV28 with TRBJ1-2; D remains ambiguous. This CDR3 is built from 17 residues. Germline assignment: CDR1 MDHEN and CDR2 SYDVKM. V was pared by 4 bases and J by 7 bases, with 25 bases between. The CDR3 sequence is CASSSGGSERGRFGYTF. The CDR3 nucleotides read TGTGCCAGCAGTTCCGGTGGGAGCGAGCGAGGGAGATTTGGCTACACCTTC.